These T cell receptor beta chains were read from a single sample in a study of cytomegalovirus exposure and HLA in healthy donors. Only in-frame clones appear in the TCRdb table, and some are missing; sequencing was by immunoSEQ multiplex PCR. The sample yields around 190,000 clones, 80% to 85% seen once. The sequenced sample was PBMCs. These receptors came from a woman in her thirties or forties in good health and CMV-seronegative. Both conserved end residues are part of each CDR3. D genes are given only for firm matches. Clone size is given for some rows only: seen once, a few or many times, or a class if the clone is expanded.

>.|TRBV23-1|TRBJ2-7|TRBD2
TGCGCCAGCAGTCAGATAAGACGGGAGGACGAGCAGTACTTC
CASSQIRREDEQYF
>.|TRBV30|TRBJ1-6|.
TGTGCCTGGCGGGAGTCCTATAATTCACCCCTCCACTTT
CAWRESYNSPLHF
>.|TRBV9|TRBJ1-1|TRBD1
TGTGCCAGCAGCACCGACAGGGCGAACACTGAAGCTTTCTTT
CASSTDRANTEAFF
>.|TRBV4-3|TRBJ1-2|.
TGCGCCAGCAGCCATGGGGGGGGGAATTATGGCTACACCTTC
CASSHGGGNYGYTF
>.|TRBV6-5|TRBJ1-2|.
TGTGCCAGCCTCAGTAGGACAGAGAATGGCTACACCTTC
CASLSRTENGYTF
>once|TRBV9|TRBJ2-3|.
TGTGCCAGCAGTATCAGCCAGGCACTTGGCACAGATACGCAGTATTTT
CASSISQALGTDTQYF
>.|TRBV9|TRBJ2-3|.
TGTGCCAGCAGTGCTGGGGCGGGGCACACAGATACGCAGTATTTT
CASSAGAGHTDTQYF
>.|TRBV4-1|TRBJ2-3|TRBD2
TGCGCCAGCAGCCATCAGCGGGAGCGAACAGATACGCAGTATTTT
CASSHQRERTDTQYF
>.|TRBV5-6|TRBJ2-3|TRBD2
TGTGCCAGCAGCTTGGAGGCTAGCGGGAGGCCAGACGGTGCAGATACGCAGTATTTT
CASSLEASGRPDGADTQYF
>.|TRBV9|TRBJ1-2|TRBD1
TGTGCCAGCAGGAGGGGGCCCTATGGCTACACCTTC
CASRRGPYGYTF
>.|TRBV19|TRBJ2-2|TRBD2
TGTGCCACTAGCTGGACTAGCGGGAGGGCCGGGGAGCTGTTTTTT
CATSWTSGRAGELFF
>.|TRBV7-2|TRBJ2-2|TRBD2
TGTGCCAGCAGCCTGGTGGCTAGCGGGACGAACACCGGGGAGCTGTTTTTT
CASSLVASGTNTGELFF
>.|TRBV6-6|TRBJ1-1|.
TGTGCCAGCAGTTACGACAGGAACACTGAAGCTTTCTTT
CASSYDRNTEAFF
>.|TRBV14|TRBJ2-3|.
TGTGCCAGCAGCCAAGGTACAGGGTGGATGACAGATACGCAGTATTTT
CASSQGTGWMTDTQYF
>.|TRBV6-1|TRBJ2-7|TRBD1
TGTGCCAGCGATTCTAGCCCGGGACAGGGCTACGAGCAGTACTTC
CASDSSPGQGYEQYF
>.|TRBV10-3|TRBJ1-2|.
TGTGCCATCAGTGAGTCGGGCAGAGCTAACTATGGCTACACCTTC
CAISESGRANYGYTF
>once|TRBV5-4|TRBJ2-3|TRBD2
TGTGCCAGCAGCGACACTAGCGGGAGGGCCAGAACAGATACGCAGTATTTT
CASSDTSGRARTDTQYF
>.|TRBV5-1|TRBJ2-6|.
TGCGCCAGCAGCTTAACACTTACCCTAGCGCCCGGGGCCAACGTCCTGACTTTC
CASSLTLTLAPGANVLTF
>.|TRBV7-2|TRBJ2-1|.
TGTGCCAGCAGCTTAGTATGGCAAAGAAACAATGAGCAGTTCTTC
CASSLVWQRNNEQFF
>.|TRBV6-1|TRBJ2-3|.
TGTGCCAGCATCAGGCGGGAATACACAGATACGCAGTATTTT
CASIRREYTDTQYF
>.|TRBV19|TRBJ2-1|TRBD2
TGTGCCAGTATGATTTCTAGCGGATCTCACAATGAGCAGTTCTTC
CASMISSGSHNEQFF
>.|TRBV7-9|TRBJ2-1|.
TGTGCCAGCAGCTTAGCCTGGGAGGAGCAGTTCTTC
CASSLAWEEQFF
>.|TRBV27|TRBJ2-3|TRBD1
TGTGCCAGCAGTTTATCGGGACAGCGAGGAGATACGCAGTATTTT
CASSLSGQRGDTQYF
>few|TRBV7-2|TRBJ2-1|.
TGTGCCAGCAGCTTATTGGGGGCCAGTGAGCAGTTCTTC
CASSLLGASEQFF
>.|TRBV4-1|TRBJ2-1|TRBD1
TGCGCCAGCAGCCAGAGGACAGGGGGGGGTTACAATGAGCAGTTCTTC
CASSQRTGGGYNEQFF
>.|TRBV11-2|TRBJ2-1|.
TGTGCCAGCAGCCCTTCCGAGACCAGCCGAGGCGGTGAGCAGTTCTTC
CASSPSETSRGGEQFF
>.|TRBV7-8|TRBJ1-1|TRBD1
TGTGCCAGCAGCTTTGACAGGGAAGCTGAAGCTTTCTTT
CASSFDREAEAFF